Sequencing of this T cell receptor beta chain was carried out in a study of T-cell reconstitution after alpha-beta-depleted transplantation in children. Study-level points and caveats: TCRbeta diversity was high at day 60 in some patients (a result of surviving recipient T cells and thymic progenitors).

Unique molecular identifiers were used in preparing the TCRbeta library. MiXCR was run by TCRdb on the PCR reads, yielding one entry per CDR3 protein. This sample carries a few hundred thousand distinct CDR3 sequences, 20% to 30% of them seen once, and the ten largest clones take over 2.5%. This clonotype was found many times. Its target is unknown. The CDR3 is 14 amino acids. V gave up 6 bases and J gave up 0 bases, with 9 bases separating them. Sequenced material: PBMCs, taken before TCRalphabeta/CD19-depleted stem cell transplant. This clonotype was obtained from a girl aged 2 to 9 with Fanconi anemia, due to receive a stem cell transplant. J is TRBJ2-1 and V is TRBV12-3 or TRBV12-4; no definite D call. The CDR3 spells CASSHGVSYNEQFF. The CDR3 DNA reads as TGTGCCAGCAGCCACGGAGTCTCCTACAATGAGCAGTTCTTC.